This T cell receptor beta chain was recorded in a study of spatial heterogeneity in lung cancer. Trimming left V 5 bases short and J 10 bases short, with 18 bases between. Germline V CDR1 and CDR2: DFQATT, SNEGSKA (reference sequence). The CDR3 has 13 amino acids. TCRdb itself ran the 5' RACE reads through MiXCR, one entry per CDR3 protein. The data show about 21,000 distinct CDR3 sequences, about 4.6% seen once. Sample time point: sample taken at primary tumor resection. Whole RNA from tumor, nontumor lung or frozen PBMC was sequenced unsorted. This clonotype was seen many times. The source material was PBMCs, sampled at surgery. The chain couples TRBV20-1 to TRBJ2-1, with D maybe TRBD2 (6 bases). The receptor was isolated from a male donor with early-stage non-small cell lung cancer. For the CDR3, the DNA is TGCAGTGCTCCTAAGAGCAGAGGAGGGGAGCAGTTCTTC. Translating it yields CSAPKSRGGEQFF.